The clone carrying this TCR beta chain was observed a single time. Method: immunoSEQ multiplex PCR; TCRdb's copy keeps in-frame clones and lacks some. The sample has about 71,000 clones; around 94% are singletons. From germline, CDR1 is GTSNPN and CDR2 SVGIG (reference sequence). V was clipped by 0 bases and J by 13 bases, with 9 bases between them. The CDR3 is 11 amino acids. This entry belongs to a study of T cell changes during pregnancy in multiple sclerosis. This chain links TRBV30 with TRBJ1-4; perhaps TRBD1 as D (6 bases). This TCR was recovered from a female donor with multiple sclerosis, enrolled in a pregnancy study. The source was peripheral blood, collected in the third trimester of pregnancy. The CDR3 DNA reads TGTGCCTGGAGTGTACGAGGGGGACTGTTTTTT. The encoded protein is CAWSVRGGLFF. Full variable domain (rest looked up from reference TRBV30 and TRBJ1-4): SQTIHQWPATLVQPVGSPLSLECTVEGTSNPNLYWYRQAAGRGLQLLFYSVGIGQISSEVPQNLSASRPQDRQFILSSKKLLLSDSGFYLCAWSVRGGLFFGSGTQLSVL.